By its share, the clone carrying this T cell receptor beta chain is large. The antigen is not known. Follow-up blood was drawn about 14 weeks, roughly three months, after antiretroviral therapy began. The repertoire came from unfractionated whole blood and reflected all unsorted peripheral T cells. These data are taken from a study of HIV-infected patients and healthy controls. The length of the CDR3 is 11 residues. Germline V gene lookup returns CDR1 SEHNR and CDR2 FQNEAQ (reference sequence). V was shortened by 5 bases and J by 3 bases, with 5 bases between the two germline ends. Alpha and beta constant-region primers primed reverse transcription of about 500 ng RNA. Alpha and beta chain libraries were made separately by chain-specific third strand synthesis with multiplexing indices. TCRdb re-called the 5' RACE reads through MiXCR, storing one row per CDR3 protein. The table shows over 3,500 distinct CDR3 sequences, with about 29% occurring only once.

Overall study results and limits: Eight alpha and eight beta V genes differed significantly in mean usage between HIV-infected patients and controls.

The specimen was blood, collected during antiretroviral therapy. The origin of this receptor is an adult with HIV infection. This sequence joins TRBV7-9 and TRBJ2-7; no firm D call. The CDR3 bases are TGTGCCAGCAGCCCCCTCTACGAGCAGTACTTC. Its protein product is CASSPLYEQYF.